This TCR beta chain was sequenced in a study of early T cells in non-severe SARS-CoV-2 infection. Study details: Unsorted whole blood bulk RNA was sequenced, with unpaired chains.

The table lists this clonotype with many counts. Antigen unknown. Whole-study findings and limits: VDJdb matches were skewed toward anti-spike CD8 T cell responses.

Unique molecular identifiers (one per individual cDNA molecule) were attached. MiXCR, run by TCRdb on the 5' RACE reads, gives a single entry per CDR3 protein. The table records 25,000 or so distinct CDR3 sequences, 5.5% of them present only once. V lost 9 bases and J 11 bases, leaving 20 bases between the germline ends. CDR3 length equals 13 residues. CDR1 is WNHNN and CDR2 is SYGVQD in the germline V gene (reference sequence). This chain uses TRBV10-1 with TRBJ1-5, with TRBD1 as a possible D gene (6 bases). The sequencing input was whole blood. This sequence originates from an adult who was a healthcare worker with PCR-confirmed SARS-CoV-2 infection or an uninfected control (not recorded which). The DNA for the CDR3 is TGCGCCAGAATTCCCGGGACAACCCGTTCCCAGCATTTT. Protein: CARIPGTTRSQHF.